These T cell receptor beta chains were read from a single sample in a study of regulatory T cells in long-lasting Graves disease. TCRdb itself ran the multiplex PCR reads through MiXCR, one entry per CDR3 protein. The table lists about 460,000 distinct CDR3 sequences, about 20% of them singletons. Sequencing used peripheral blood mononuclear cells (PBMCs), obtained when the disease was refractory, from a patient treated with antithyroid drugs. Every receptor here comes from a female donor with Graves disease. Both conserved end residues are part of each CDR3. The order of the fields is D gene, J gene, V gene, CDR3 length, clone size, CDR3 DNA, CDR3 protein. D genes are given only for firm matches. Not every row has a clone size; where given, it reads once, few, many or a size class.

-,TRBJ2-7,TRBV7-9,11,many,TGTGCCAGCAGTGAAAATTACGAGCAGTACTTC,CASSENYEQYF
-,TRBJ1-1,TRBV2,12,-,TGTGCCTTCGGGGCGAAAAACACTGAAGCTTTCTTT,CAFGAKNTEAFF
-,TRBJ1-1,TRBV27,14,few,TGTGCCAGCTTCAATACAGGGTGGCGGACTGAAGCTTTCTTT,CASFNTGWRTEAFF
-,TRBJ2-7,TRBV11-3,17,-,TGTGCCAGCAGCTTAGGCCTTGGGGCTAGCGCCCCCCACGAGCAGTACTTC,CASSLGLGASAPHEQYF
TRBD1,TRBJ1-1,TRBV12-3/TRBV12-4,14,many,TGTGCCAGCAGTCGACAGGGGGCAGCCACTGAAGCTTTCTTT,CASSRQGAATEAFF
-,TRBJ2-7,TRBV6-1,14,many,TGTGCCAGCAGTGAAGTGGGCGAGAACTACGAGCAGTACTTC,CASSEVGENYEQYF
-,TRBJ1-1,TRBV28,14,many,TGTGCCAGCAGTTTATTCCGGGGGAACACTGAAGCTTTCTTT,CASSLFRGNTEAFF
TRBD2,TRBJ2-5,TRBV20-1,16,many,TGCAGTGCTAGAGGTCTAGCGGGAGAGAGGGGGGAGACCCAGTACTTC,CSARGLAGERGETQYF
-,TRBJ1-2,TRBV6-1,12,few,TGTGCCAGCAGCAAGGGGCGGTGGGGCTACACCTTC,CASSKGRWGYTF
TRBD1,TRBJ1-2,TRBV29-1,15,-,TGCAGCGTCGCCACGGGACAGGGCCCCTTCTATGGCTACACCTTC,CSVATGQGPFYGYTF
-,TRBJ2-1,TRBV19,13,-,TGTGCCAGTAGCGCAAGCACCGGGACCGAGCAGTTCTTC,CASSASTGTEQFF
-,TRBJ1-2,TRBV5-1,15,many,TGCGCCAGCAGCTCCGGGGACGCCCGAACGGGGGGCTACACCTTC,CASSSGDARTGGYTF
-,TRBJ2-7,TRBV5-1,13,-,TGCGCCAGCACCCTAGACGATGGTGGCGAGCAGTACTTC,CASTLDDGGEQYF
TRBD1,TRBJ1-6,TRBV10-3,16,-,TGTGCCATCAGTGACCAGGGACAGGGAAATAATTCACCCCTCCACTTT,CAISDQGQGNNSPLHF
TRBD1,TRBJ1-2,TRBV2,15,many,TGTGCCAGCAGCGGGCGGACAGGGGGCCCCTATGGCTACACCTTC,CASSGRTGGPYGYTF
-,TRBJ1-2,TRBV28,14,many,TGTGCCATCCCTCAGGGGTTCCGGGGCTATGGCTACACCTTC,CAIPQGFRGYGYTF
-,TRBJ2-1,TRBV5-5,16,-,TGTGCCAGCAGCATGTCAGGGGCCGACCTCTGGGATGAGCAGTTCTTC,CASSMSGADLWDEQFF
-,TRBJ2-7,TRBV15,13,many,TGTGCCACCAGCAGAAGACAGGTCTACGAGCAGTACTTC,CATSRRQVYEQYF
TRBD1,TRBJ1-2,TRBV29-1,13,-,TGCAGCGTTGATTCGGGACAGGGTAACGGCTACACCTTC,CSVDSGQGNGYTF
-,TRBJ2-7,TRBV5-1,14,few,TGCGCCAGCAGTGTCCAGGAGGTCTCCTACGAGCAGTACTTC,CASSVQEVSYEQYF
-,TRBJ2-7,TRBV6-2/TRBV6-3,13,many,TGTGCCAGCAGCTACAGGGACTCCTACGAGCAGTACTTC,CASSYRDSYEQYF
TRBD2,TRBJ2-7,TRBV2,12,many,TGTGCCAGCGGGGCGGGAGCCTACGAGCAGTACTTC,CASGAGAYEQYF
TRBD1,TRBJ1-4,TRBV20-1,15,-,TGCAGTGCTCGTATCCCAGGGACAGGGAGGGAAAAACTGTTTTTT,CSARIPGTGREKLFF
-,TRBJ1-1,TRBV27,14,few,TGTGCCAGCAGGCGGGGGGGGAAAAGGACTGAAGCTTTCTTT,CASRRGGKRTEAFF
-,TRBJ2-7,TRBV6-1,12,few,TGTGCCAGCAGAGATTCTCCCTACGAGCAGTACTTC,CASRDSPYEQYF
TRBD1,TRBJ1-1,TRBV11-1,18,-,TGTGCCAGCAGCTTATTGACAACTCAGGGGACAGGGGTTACTGAAGCTTTCTTT,CASSLLTTQGTGVTEAFF
TRBD1,TRBJ1-4,TRBV2,15,many,TGTGCCAGCAGTGTTTCGGGACAGGGTGAAGAAAAACTGTTTTTT,CASSVSGQGEEKLFF
TRBD2,TRBJ2-7,TRBV10-3,16,many,TGTGCCATCAGTGATCGTGGGTCGGGGGGAGTGGACGAGCAGTACTTC,CAISDRGSGGVDEQYF
-,TRBJ2-7,TRBV6-2/TRBV6-3,19,many,TGTGCCAGCAGTTACTCCGGGGAGTGGGTAGCCGACATCTCCTACGAGCAGTACTTC,CASSYSGEWVADISYEQYF
-,TRBJ2-7,TRBV6-2/TRBV6-3,16,few,TGTGCCAGCAGTTCTTTCTTAGCGGAATACTCCTACGAGCAGTACTTC,CASSSFLAEYSYEQYF
-,TRBJ2-5,TRBV29-1,13,many,TGCAGCGTTGAAAGTCCGGCCCAAGAGACCCAGTACTTC,CSVESPAQETQYF
-,TRBJ2-7,TRBV2,12,many,TGTGCCAGCAGGGTTATGTGGGTCGAGCAGTACTTC,CASRVMWVEQYF
-,TRBJ2-2,TRBV6-5,13,-,TGTGCCAGCAGTTACGGGTTAGGCGGGGAGCTGTTTTTT,CASSYGLGGELFF
-,TRBJ2-7,TRBV11-2,12,-,TGTGCCAGCAGCTGGGACCGGGACGAGCAGTACTTC,CASSWDRDEQYF
TRBD2,TRBJ2-5,TRBV6-1,17,many,TGTGCCAGCAGCCCACCATCCGGGACTAGCGGCCAAGAGACCCAGTACTTC,CASSPPSGTSGQETQYF
-,TRBJ2-5,TRBV18,15,-,TGTGCCAGCTCACCGCGAGCGGGCACCCAAGAGACCCAGTACTTC,CASSPRAGTQETQYF
-,TRBJ1-6,TRBV28,13,many,TGTGCCAGTCAGGAGCGGACGGGTTCACCCCTCCACTTT,CASQERTGSPLHF
-,TRBJ2-7,TRBV28,14,many,TGTGCCAGCAGTTTAGAGTTTCGGGAGTACGAGCAGTACTTC,CASSLEFREYEQYF
-,TRBJ1-2,TRBV19,15,few,TGTGCCAGTAGAAGGACCGGACTCGACAACTATGGCTACACCTTC,CASRRTGLDNYGYTF
-,TRBJ2-4,TRBV27,16,many,TGTGCCAGCAGTTTCGAGCAGAGTCTAGCCAAAAACATTCAGTACTTC,CASSFEQSLAKNIQYF
TRBD1,TRBJ2-1,TRBV5-1,16,-,TGCGCCAGCAGCATTACCGGGACAGGGGGCCGAAATGAGCAGTTCTTC,CASSITGTGGRNEQFF
-,TRBJ1-5,TRBV7-2,15,-,TGTGCCAGCAGCTCGGACGGGTGGCCCAATCAGCCCCAGCATTTT,CASSSDGWPNQPQHF
-,TRBJ2-7,TRBV9,13,-,TGTGCCAGCAGTCCTAAGTTTTCCTACGAGCAGTACTTC,CASSPKFSYEQYF
-,TRBJ1-2,TRBV15,15,many,TGTGCCACCAGCAGAGATAGGCGGACAGTTTATGGCTACACCTTC,CATSRDRRTVYGYTF
TRBD1,TRBJ1-2,TRBV12-3/TRBV12-4,14,-,TGTGCCAGCAGCCAACTAAGGACAGGGGCTGGCTACACCTTC,CASSQLRTGAGYTF
-,TRBJ1-1,TRBV7-2,14,many,TGTGCCAGCAGCCATGAAGGGATGAACACTGAAGCTTTCTTT,CASSHEGMNTEAFF
TRBD1,TRBJ1-1,TRBV28,16,many,TGTGCCAGCAGCAAACGCGACAGGGTTGGGAACACTGAAGCTTTCTTT,CASSKRDRVGNTEAFF
-,TRBJ2-3,TRBV3-1,11,many,TGTGCCAGCAGCCAAGCGGATACGCAGTATTTT,CASSQADTQYF
-,TRBJ1-2,TRBV29-1,11,many,TGCAGCGTTCAGGAGGACTATGGCTACACCTTC,CSVQEDYGYTF
-,TRBJ1-1,TRBV6-2/TRBV6-3,12,-,TGTGCCAGCAGTAGAGACAGGCGGCTAGCTTTCTTT,CASSRDRRLAFF
-,TRBJ1-4,TRBV11-2,13,many,TGTGCCAGCAGCTCAACGCAATTGACGGGACTGTTTTTT,CASSSTQLTGLFF
TRBD2,TRBJ2-5,TRBV14,13,many,TGTGCCAGCAGAGGACTAGCGCAAGAGACCCAGTACTTC,CASRGLAQETQYF
-,TRBJ1-4,TRBV2,14,many,TGTGCCAGCAGTGATGGGCAATCTAATGAAAAACTGTTTTTT,CASSDGQSNEKLFF